Below, 22 T cell receptor beta chains from the same sample are listed, as sequenced in a study of shared clonotypes between healthy human individuals. Profiling relied on immunoSEQ multiplex PCR, and the TCRdb table lists in-frame clones only, not all of them. The sample lists about 680,000 clones, approximately 74% occurring once. The sample comprised memory CD4+ T cells sorted from blood. Subset reported: CD45RA-negative fraction. The receptors were sampled from a young woman in good health.

The CDR3 is CASSLVSEQYF. The CDR3 DNA reads as TGTGCCAGCAGCTTGGTGTCCGAGCAGTACTTC. The chain carries TRBV5-8 and TRBJ2-7; D is uncertain. V was cut by 0 bases and J by 6 bases, with 4 bases left in between. Germline assignment: CDR1 SGHTS and CDR2 YDEGEE. The CDR3 has 11 amino acids.

V and J are TRBV11-2 and TRBJ2-5, with D possibly TRBD2 on 5 matching bases. Looked up from germline, CDR1 is SGHAT and CDR2 is FQNNGV. The length of the CDR3 is 15 residues. V was shortened by 1 base and J by 5 bases, with 14 bases between the two germline ends. CDR3 nucleotide sequence: TGTGCCAGCAGCTTAGTGCCGACCTCGGGGGAGACCCAGTACTTC. Protein product: CASSLVPTSGETQYF.

CDR3 protein: CASRPHWANNEQFF. The CDR3 bases are TGTGCCAGCAGACCCCATTGGGCAAACAATGAGCAGTTCTTC. This chain uses TRBV27 with TRBJ2-1; no reliable D call. Per the germline V gene, CDR1 is MNHEY and CDR2 is SMNVEV (reference sequence). The CDR3 consists of 14 residues. V lost 6 bases and J lost 5, with 14 bases in between.

The V call is TRBV16, the J call TRBJ2-5; no definite D call. CDR3 size: 12 residues. Germline values: CDR1 KGHSY, CDR2 FQNENV. The V gene lost 4 bases and the J gene lost 4 bases, with 7 bases spanning the gap. The CDR3 spells CASSPARETQYF. DNA of the CDR3: TGTGCCAGCAGCCCGGCCAGAGAGACCCAGTACTTC.

This CDR3 is CASSLMSYEQYF. CDR3 nucleotides: TGTGCCAGCAGCCTCATGAGCTACGAGCAGTACTTC. This chain uses TRBV5-6 with TRBJ2-7; no reliable D call. CDR1 SGHDT and CDR2 YYEEEE come from the germline V gene. The CDR3 has 12 residues. The V gene lost 4 bases and the J gene lost 3 bases, with 8 bases spanning the gap.

This chain joins TRBV11-2 and TRBJ2-5; 7 nucleotides align to TRBD2. The V gene end was trimmed by 0 bases and the J gene end by 2 bases; junction bases not matched to a gene: 6. Germline V gives CDR1 SGHAT, CDR2 FQNNGV. The CDR3 contains 16 residues. Here the CDR3 reads CASSLDTAGPQETQYF. CDR3 in DNA: TGTGCCAGCAGCTTAGATACAGCGGGGCCGCAAGAGACCCAGTACTTC.

The chain recombines TRBV29-1 with TRBJ2-1; D remains ambiguous. The CDR3 spans 13 residues. Germline CDR1 and CDR2: SQVTM and ANQGSEA. V shed 5 bases and J shed 1 base, with 9 bases lying between them. In DNA form, the CDR3 reads TGCAGCGTTCTCTCCGGTTCCTACAATGAGCAGTTCTTC. Protein product: CSVLSGSYNEQFF.

The rearrangement links TRBV2 to TRBJ2-3; D gene unclear. The CDR3 extends over 13 amino acids. V was cut by 7 bases and J by 2 bases, with 10 bases left in between. Germline CDR1 reads SNHLY; CDR2 reads FYNNEI. CDR3 in DNA: TGTGCCAGCAACCCTCGTGCCACAGATACGCAGTATTTT. Protein: CASNPRATDTQYF.

This clone has a handful of counts. This rearrangement joins TRBV29-1 to TRBJ1-1, with a tentative D call TRBD1 (6 bases). The CDR3 totals 12 residues. Germline V gene data show CDR1 as SQVTM and CDR2 as ANQGSEA. V lost 7 bases to trimming and J lost 0 bases, with 9 bases between them. Written as DNA, the CDR3 is TGCAGCGGGCAGGGGATGAACACTGAAGCTTTCTTT. This sequence encodes CSGQGMNTEAFF.

This clone was detected once. The rearrangement links TRBV7-7 to TRBJ2-3, with D perhaps matching TRBD2 (6 bases). The germline V and J ends were trimmed by 5 bases and 6 bases, with 12 bases remaining between them. Per the germline V gene, CDR1 is SSHAT and CDR2 is FNYEAQ (reference sequence). The length of the CDR3 is 13 residues. The CDR3 loop is CASSRGGPDTQYF. DNA for the CDR3: TGTGCCAGCAGCCGCGGAGGGCCGGATACGCAGTATTTT.

The chain combines TRBV6-1 with TRBJ2-5; D unresolved. This CDR3 is built from 11 residues. CDR1 is MNHNS, CDR2 SASEGT, per germline. V lost 5 bases and J 3 bases, leaving 4 bases between the germline ends. The CDR3 sequence is CASSSKETQYF. The CDR3 nucleotides are TGTGCCAGCAGTTCAAAAGAGACCCAGTACTTC.

V is TRBV14 and J is TRBJ2-1; D uncertain. Per germline, CDR1 SGHDN and CDR2 FVKESK. The CDR3 totals 13 residues. V lost 3 bases, J lost 6 bases, and 9 bases lay in between. CDR3 nucleotide sequence: TGTGCCAGCAGCCATGTCCCCGCCAATGAGCAGTTCTTC. Its protein is CASSHVPANEQFF.

The CDR3 spells CSARQGTNTEAFF. CDR3 DNA sequence: TGCAGCGCTAGACAGGGTACGAACACTGAAGCTTTCTTT. This chain links TRBV29-1 with TRBJ1-1; 7 bases align to TRBD1. This CDR3 contains 13 residues. The V and J ends lost 7 bases and 1 base, in that order; junction bases with no gene match: 6. Germline CDR1 reads SQVTM; CDR2 reads ANQGSEA.

The rearrangement joins TRBV19 to TRBJ2-7; TRBD1 matches 7 bases. CDR3 length: 15 residues. The V gene's germline CDR1 is LNHDA and CDR2 SQIVND (reference sequence). J gave up 3 bases and V 1 base, and 6 bases lay outside the gene matches. The CDR3 here is CASSIAPGQYYEQYF. The CDR3 coding sequence is TGTGCCAGTAGTATAGCTCCGGGACAGTACTACGAGCAGTACTTC. The variable domain in full, with the rest retrieved from reference TRBV19 and TRBJ2-7, is DGGITQSPKYLFRKEGQNVTLSCEQNLNHDAMYWYRQDPGQGLRLIYYSQIVNDFQKGDIAEGYSVSREKKESFPLTVTSAQKNPTAFYLCASSIAPGQYYEQYFGPGTRLTVT.

This chain links TRBV6-1 with TRBJ1-1; D gene ambiguous. The V gene lost 6 bases and the J gene lost 11 bases, with 19 bases spanning the gap. The CDR3 has 13 amino acids. Germline-derived CDR1 and CDR2 are MNHNS and SASEGT. The CDR3 DNA follows: TGTGCCAGCAGCCGAGACCGGGCTGGAGCGGCTTTCTTT. Protein product: CASSRDRAGAAFF.

The V and J genes are TRBV7-8 and TRBJ1-5, with D perhaps TRBD1 (5 bases). CDR3 length equals 15 residues. The germline V gene encodes CDR1 SGHVS and CDR2 FQNEAQ. V dropped 3 bases and J dropped 2 bases, with 11 bases sitting between them. CDR3 loop: CASSFREDGNQPQHF. The CDR3 DNA sequence: TGTGCCAGCAGCTTCAGGGAAGATGGCAATCAGCCCCAGCATTTT.

This sequence joins TRBV11-2 and TRBJ2-1; 7 bases align to TRBD1. In germline, CDR1 is SGHAT, CDR2 FQNNGV. After removal of 5 bases from V and 4 bases from J, the junction contained 11 bases not matched to a gene. This CDR3 is built from 16 residues. CDR3 sequence reads: CASSPWTGGLYNEQFF. The CDR3 DNA reads as TGTGCCAGCAGCCCGTGGACAGGAGGATTATACAATGAGCAGTTCTTC.

This chain links TRBV5-5 with TRBJ2-2; TRBD1 is a possible D gene (6 bases). The CDR3 covers 14 residues. The V end lost 0 bases, the J end lost 6 bases, and 9 bases lay between the germline ends. CDR1 is SGHKS and CDR2 is YYEKEE in the germline V gene (reference sequence). DNA for the CDR3: TGTGCCAGCAGCTTGGCCAGGGGCTCCGGGGAGCTGTTTTTT. Its translation is CASSLARGSGELFF.

The chain joins TRBV25-1 to TRBJ2-1, with TRBD2 identical over 7 bases. CDR1 is MGHDK, CDR2 SYGVNS, per germline. The ends lost 7 bases at V and 7 bases at J; junction bases unmatched: 13. The CDR3 runs 15 residues. CDR3 amino acids: CASTPRETGYNEQFF. In DNA, the CDR3 is TGTGCCAGCACCCCGCGGGAGACGGGCTATAATGAGCAGTTCTTC.

Points on this clone: Other DNA sequences in the same sample also yield this CDR3. The genes are TRBV12-5 and TRBJ2-1, with D unresolved. With 1 base removed from V and 0 bases from J, the gap between germline ends came to 4 bases. Per the germline V gene, CDR1 is LGHNT and CDR2 is FRNRAP. The CDR3 consists of 14 residues. The CDR3 loop reads CASGLDSSYNEQFF. In DNA form, the CDR3 reads TGTGCTAGTGGTTTGGACTCCTCCTACAATGAGCAGTTCTTC.

The chain combines TRBV19 with TRBJ2-3; 11 bases fit TRBD2. After removal of 0 bases from V and 3 bases from J, the junction contained 8 bases not matched to a gene. The CDR3 runs to 18 residues. Germline V gene data show CDR1 as LNHDA and CDR2 as SQIVND (reference sequence). The CDR3 coding sequence is TGTGCCAGTAGTATAGATCCTTATCTAGCGGGAGGAACAGATACGCAGTATTTT. This translates into CASSIDPYLAGGTDTQYF.

The V call is TRBV11-1, the J call TRBJ1-5; D remains ambiguous. In germline, CDR1 is SGHAT, CDR2 FQDESV (reference sequence). CDR3 length: 15 amino acids. The germline V and J ends were trimmed by 9 bases and 0 bases, with 15 bases remaining between them. The CDR3 DNA follows: TGTGCCAGTAATCTCGTCAATTATAGCAATCAGCCCCAGCATTTT. This codes for CASNLVNYSNQPQHF.